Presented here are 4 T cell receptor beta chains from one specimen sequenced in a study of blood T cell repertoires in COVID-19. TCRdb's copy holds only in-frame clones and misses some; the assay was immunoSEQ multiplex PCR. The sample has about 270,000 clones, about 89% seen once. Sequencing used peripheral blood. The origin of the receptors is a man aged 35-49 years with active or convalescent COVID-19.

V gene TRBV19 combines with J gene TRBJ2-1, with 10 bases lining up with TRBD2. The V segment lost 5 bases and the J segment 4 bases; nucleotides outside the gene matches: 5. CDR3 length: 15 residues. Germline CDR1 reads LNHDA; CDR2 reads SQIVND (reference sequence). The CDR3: CASSSTLAGYNEQFF. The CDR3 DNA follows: TGTGCCAGTAGTTCGACACTAGCGGGGTACAATGAGCAGTTCTTC.

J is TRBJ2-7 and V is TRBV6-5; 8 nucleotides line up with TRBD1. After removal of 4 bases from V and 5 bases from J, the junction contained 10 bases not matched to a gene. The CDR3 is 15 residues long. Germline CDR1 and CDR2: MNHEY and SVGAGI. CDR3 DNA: TGTGCCAGCAGTTCCCGGGACAGGTTGTTGGACGAGCAGTACTTC. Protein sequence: CASSSRDRLLDEQYF.

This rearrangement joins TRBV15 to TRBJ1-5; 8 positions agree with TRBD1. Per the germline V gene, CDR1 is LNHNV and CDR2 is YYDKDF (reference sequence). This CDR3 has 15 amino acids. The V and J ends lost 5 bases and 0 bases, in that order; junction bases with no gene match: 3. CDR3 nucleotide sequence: TGTGCCACCAGCCCCGACAGGGGTAGCAATCAGCCCCAGCATTTT. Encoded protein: CATSPDRGSNQPQHF.

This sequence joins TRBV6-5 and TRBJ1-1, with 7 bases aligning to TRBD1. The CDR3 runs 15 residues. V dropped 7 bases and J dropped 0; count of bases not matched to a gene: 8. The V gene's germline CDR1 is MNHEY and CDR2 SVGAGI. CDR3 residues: CASTIGQVMNTEAFF. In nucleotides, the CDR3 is TGTGCCAGCACCATAGGACAGGTCATGAACACTGAAGCTTTCTTT.